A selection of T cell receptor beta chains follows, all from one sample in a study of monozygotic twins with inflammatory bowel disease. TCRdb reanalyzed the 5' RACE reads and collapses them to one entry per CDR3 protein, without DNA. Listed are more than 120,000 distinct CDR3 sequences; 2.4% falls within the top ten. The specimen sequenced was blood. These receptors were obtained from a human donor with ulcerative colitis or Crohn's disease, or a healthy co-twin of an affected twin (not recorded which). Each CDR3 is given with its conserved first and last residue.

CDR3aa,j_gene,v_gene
CAWSDGTGDGYTF,TRBJ1-2,TRBV30
CASSLMGGNYEQYF,TRBJ2-7,TRBV5-1
CSATGGVYEQYF,TRBJ2-7,TRBV20-1
CASRSGQGATLRGYTF,TRBJ1-2,TRBV5-6
CASSLGRGHYNEQFF,TRBJ2-1,TRBV7-6
CSAGTSGSYEQYF,TRBJ2-7,TRBV20-1
CASSPPPSTSGGYGYTF,TRBJ1-2,TRBV18
CASTRQGNYGYTF,TRBJ1-2,TRBV19
CASSRTSGTTDTQYF,TRBJ2-3,TRBV7-9
CASSLEVRGPLNYGYTF,TRBJ1-2,TRBV7-9
CASREDRGYADTQYF,TRBJ2-3,TRBV12-3/TRBV12-4
CASSLGWTGGEKLFF,TRBJ1-4,TRBV7-2
CSARDQLGQGIGEQYF,TRBJ2-7,TRBV20-1
CASSAQDRAHRSGANVLTF,TRBJ2-6,TRBV9
CASSQVRTSGGPYNEQFF,TRBJ2-1,TRBV4-2
CSANQERGAKEETQYF,TRBJ2-5,TRBV20-1
CASSYGGGADEQYF,TRBJ2-7,TRBV6-2/TRBV6-3
CASSKKTGQAGGEKLFF,TRBJ1-4,TRBV6-4
CASSLPQETQYF,TRBJ2-5,TRBV6-6
CASSFRTGGGTEAFF,TRBJ1-1,TRBV7-2
CSAREDSFEQYF,TRBJ2-7,TRBV20-1
CASSQELGRTLFF,TRBJ2-2,TRBV3-1
CASSYSGVDTEAFF,TRBJ1-1,TRBV6-5
CASSLQGIGELFF,TRBJ2-2,TRBV14
CASSLMEPYEQYF,TRBJ2-7,TRBV27
CASSPPGVSGNYGYTF,TRBJ1-2,TRBV18
CASSKLGTENTEAFF,TRBJ1-1,TRBV21-1
CSTKRTGGYEQYF,TRBJ2-7,TRBV20-1
CASSYGTGGVADTQYF,TRBJ2-3,TRBV6-5
CASSSGYGYTF,TRBJ1-2,TRBV5-1
CASSLFLGQGYNEQFF,TRBJ2-1,TRBV5-6
CASSLLGLGKDTQYF,TRBJ2-3,TRBV11-2
CASSLKASGGYNEQFF,TRBJ2-1,TRBV5-4
CSARWGGLNNEQFF,TRBJ2-1,TRBV20-1
CSARSSGGAETQYF,TRBJ2-5,TRBV20-1
CASSFRRASTDTQYF,TRBJ2-3,TRBV12-3/TRBV12-4
CASSLEGDEQFF,TRBJ2-1,TRBV7-6
CASSEDRGYNEQFF,TRBJ2-1,TRBV6-4
CASSYSMNTEAFF,TRBJ1-1,TRBV5-1
CASSQPGHISSYEQYF,TRBJ2-7,TRBV7-2
CASSRTEGREKLFF,TRBJ1-4,TRBV5-1
CASSYEPPWGAVTTYEQYF,TRBJ2-7,TRBV5-4
CASNRDSPSYNEQFF,TRBJ2-1,TRBV2
CASSYGTYYEQYF,TRBJ2-7,TRBV6-2/TRBV6-3
CASSPPMIYAHEQFF,TRBJ2-1,TRBV18
CASSSAGETQYF,TRBJ2-5,TRBV5-1
CAISVAGPNEQFF,TRBJ2-1,TRBV10-3